Listed here is a single TCR beta chain. No antigen is known for it. The time point here: cycle 4 day 1 (C4D1), after five to seven weeks of nivolumab. Patients all relapsed after autologous stem cell transplantation, and there was variation in brentuximab vedotin exposure. TCRdb's copy holds only in-frame clones and misses some; the assay was immunoSEQ multiplex PCR. Of 20,000 to 30,000 clones in the sample, around four fifths are singletons; the top ten hold under 8%. The source of the sample is a study of PD-1 blockade in classical Hodgkin lymphoma. As for the study in general: The study gave patients nivolumab 3 mg/kg intravenously every 2 weeks.

This CDR3 is 16 amino acids long. Study-wide points: Prior therapy or disease activity may underlie the repertoire differences, whose causes remain undefined. It was CD4+ TCR diversity, not CD8+, that rose significantly by C4D1. Any patient who commenced nivolumab under 1 year after ASCT was excluded.

Material: peripheral blood mononuclear cells (PBMCs), obtained before the fourth cycle of nivolumab. The TCR comes from a human donor with classical Hodgkin lymphoma. The V and J genes are TRBV1 and TRBJ1-2; the DNA was not used to check the table's D call, TRBD1. TRBV1 is marked as a pseudogene. The CDR3 coding sequence is TGCACCAGCAGCCGAATTCGGACAGGCCACCTCTATGGCTACACCTTC. As protein: CTSSRIRTGHLYGYTF.